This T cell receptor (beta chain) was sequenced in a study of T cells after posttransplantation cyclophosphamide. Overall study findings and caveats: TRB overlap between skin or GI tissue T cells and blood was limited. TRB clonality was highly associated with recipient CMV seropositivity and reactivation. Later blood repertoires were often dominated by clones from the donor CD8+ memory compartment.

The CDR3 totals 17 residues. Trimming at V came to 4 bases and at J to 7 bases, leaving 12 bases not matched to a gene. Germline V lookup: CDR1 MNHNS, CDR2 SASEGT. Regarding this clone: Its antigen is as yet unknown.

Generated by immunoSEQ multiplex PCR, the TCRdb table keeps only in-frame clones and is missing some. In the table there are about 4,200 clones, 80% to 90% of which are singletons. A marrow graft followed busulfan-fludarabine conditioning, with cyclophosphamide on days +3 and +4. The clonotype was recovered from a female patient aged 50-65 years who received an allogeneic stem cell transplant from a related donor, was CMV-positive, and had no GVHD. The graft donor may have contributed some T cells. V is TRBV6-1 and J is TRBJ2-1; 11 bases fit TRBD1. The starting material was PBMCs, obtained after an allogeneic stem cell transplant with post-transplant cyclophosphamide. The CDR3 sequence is CASSVSPGQGVRNEQFF. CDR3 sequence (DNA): TGTGCCAGCAGTGTCTCACCGGGACAGGGGGTGCGGAATGAGCAGTTCTTC.